This TCR beta chain was sequenced during a study of Ad26.COV2.S vaccination and SARS-CoV-2 variants. The wider study: Enrolled in COV1001, the donor was in the Ad26.COV2.S trial arm, which received the vaccine. Study-wide findings and caveats: It was found that vaccine and placebo recipients had similar non-spike TCR breadth.

Regarding treatment: about 20 received Ad26.COV2.S at low or high dose, single or two shots; five or six received placebo; per-sample allocation not given. The samples were gathered on day 63 after the first injection of vaccine or placebo. The assay was immunoSEQ multiplex PCR, and TCRdb's table has in-frame clones only and misses some. The table includes about 350,000 clones, roughly 90% detected once. In the case of this clone: What it binds is unknown.

Trimming left V 3 bases short and J 15 bases short, with 18 bases between. This CDR3 spans 13 amino acids. Germline CDR1 reads SGHTA; CDR2 reads FQGNSA. This clonotype originated in a person aged 18-65 years who received the Ad26.COV2.S COVID-19 vaccine or a placebo. This sample comprised peripheral blood, obtained in a trial of Ad26.COV2.S vaccine versus placebo. The chain carries TRBV7-2 and TRBJ2-1; D is tentatively TRBD1 or TRBD2 (5 bases each). Here the CDR3 reads CASSFEGSSPWFF. Written as DNA, the CDR3 is TGTGCCAGCAGCTTCGAGGGGTCATCACCTTGGTTCTTC.